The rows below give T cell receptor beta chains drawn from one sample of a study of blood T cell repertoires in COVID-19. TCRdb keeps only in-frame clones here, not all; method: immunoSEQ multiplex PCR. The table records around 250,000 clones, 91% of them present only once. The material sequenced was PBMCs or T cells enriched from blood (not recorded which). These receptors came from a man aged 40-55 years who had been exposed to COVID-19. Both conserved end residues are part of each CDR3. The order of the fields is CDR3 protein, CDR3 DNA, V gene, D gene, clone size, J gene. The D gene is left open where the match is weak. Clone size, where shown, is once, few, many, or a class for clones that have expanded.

CASSLDFGEQFF,TGTGCCAGCAGTCTCGACTTCGGTGAGCAGTTCTTC,TRBV12-3/TRBV12-4,.,few,TRBJ2-1
CASSSTGGTEAFF,TGTGCCAGCAGTTCAACAGGGGGTACTGAAGCTTTCTTT,TRBV28,TRBD1,.,TRBJ1-1
CASSSVRVSQHF,TGTGCCAGCAGTTCGGTCAGGGTTTCCCAGCATTTT,TRBV28,.,.,TRBJ1-5
CASSGQLTGELFF,TGTGCCAGCAGTGGACAGCTCACCGGGGAGCTGTTTTTT,TRBV7-3,.,.,TRBJ2-2
CASSPPGTGDGEQYF,TGTGCCAGCAGCCCGCCCGGGACAGGGGATGGAGAGCAGTACTTC,TRBV13,TRBD1,few,TRBJ2-7
CAISGTGPATNEKLFF,TGTGCCATCAGTGGAACAGGACCTGCAACTAATGAAAAACTGTTTTTT,TRBV10-3,.,.,TRBJ1-4
CASSRTGSGEQYF,TGTGCCAGCAGTCGGACAGGGAGTGGCGAGCAGTACTTC,TRBV9,TRBD1,.,TRBJ2-7
CASSLEGGRVYLFYEQYF,TGCGCCAGCAGCTTGGAAGGGGGCAGGGTGTATTTGTTCTACGAGCAGTACTTC,TRBV5-1,TRBD1,.,TRBJ2-7
CASSWAPSDWFSGANVLTF,TGTGCCAGCTCCTGGGCCCCTTCTGATTGGTTCTCTGGGGCCAACGTCCTGACTTTC,TRBV18,.,.,TRBJ2-6
CASSLGLAGDQETQYF,TGTGCCAGCAGCTTAGGACTAGCGGGGGACCAAGAGACCCAGTACTTC,TRBV7-8,TRBD2,.,TRBJ2-5
CASSSPSTNTGELFF,TGTGCCAGCAGTTCCCCAAGCACGAACACCGGGGAGCTGTTTTTT,TRBV28,.,.,TRBJ2-2
CASSLAGVSPYEQYF,TGTGCCAGCAGTCTAGCGGGAGTATCCCCCTACGAGCAGTACTTC,TRBV6-5,TRBD2,.,TRBJ2-7
CASSDSPGPDTQYF,TGTGCCAGCAGTGACAGCCCAGGGCCAGATACGCAGTATTTT,TRBV2,.,.,TRBJ2-3
CASRLAGSDEQFF,TGTGCCAGCAGACTAGCGGGAAGCGATGAGCAGTTCTTC,TRBV2,TRBD2,.,TRBJ2-1
CSVDTYTEAFF,TGCAGCGTTGACACATACACTGAAGCTTTCTTT,TRBV29-1,.,once,TRBJ1-1
CATTCILGHRNQPQHF,TGTGCCACTACCTGTATCCTGGGACACAGGAATCAGCCCCAGCATTTT,TRBV24-1,.,.,TRBJ1-5
CASKRGSGEKLFF,TGTGCCAGTAAACGGGGTAGCGGTGAAAAACTGTTTTTT,TRBV19,.,.,TRBJ1-4
CASSQPTSGSYNEQFF,TGCGCCAGCAGCCAACCGACTAGCGGCTCCTACAATGAGCAGTTCTTC,TRBV4-1,TRBD2,.,TRBJ2-1
CASSSYSAYEQYF,TGTGCCAGCAGCTCCTATAGCGCCTACGAGCAGTACTTC,TRBV7-2,.,.,TRBJ2-7
CASIKSGLHSAADTQYF,TGTGCCAGCATCAAATCTGGGCTACATAGCGCTGCAGATACGCAGTATTTT,TRBV7-9,.,once,TRBJ2-3
CASSFGGGWTYEQYF,TGTGCCAGCAGCTTCGGCGGCGGCTGGACCTACGAGCAGTACTTC,TRBV7-2,.,.,TRBJ2-7
CASSLGRGQGVGYTEAFF,TGCGCCAGCAGCTTGGGGCGAGGGCAGGGGGTTGGTTACACTGAAGCTTTCTTT,TRBV5-1,TRBD1,.,TRBJ1-1
CASSFAGLRNTIYF,TGTGCCAGCAGTTTTGCAGGGTTGCGAAACACCATATATTTT,TRBV28,.,.,TRBJ1-3
CASSPSGRRDKFF,TGTGCCAGCAGCCCGAGCGGGCGACGCGATAAGTTCTTC,TRBV7-9,.,.,TRBJ2-1
CATNVFARESYNEQFF,TGTGCCACCAATGTTTTCGCGAGGGAGTCCTACAATGAGCAGTTCTTC,TRBV2,.,.,TRBJ2-1
CASSARGGEETQYF,TGTGCCAGCTCAGCCCGGGGGGGTGAAGAGACCCAGTACTTC,TRBV18,TRBD2,.,TRBJ2-5
CASSRQVLWETQYF,TGTGCCAGTTCCCGACAGGTTCTTTGGGAGACCCAGTACTTC,TRBV19,.,.,TRBJ2-5
CAWSVHPNQPQHF,TGTGCCTGGAGTGTACACCCCAATCAGCCCCAGCATTTT,TRBV30,.,once,TRBJ1-5